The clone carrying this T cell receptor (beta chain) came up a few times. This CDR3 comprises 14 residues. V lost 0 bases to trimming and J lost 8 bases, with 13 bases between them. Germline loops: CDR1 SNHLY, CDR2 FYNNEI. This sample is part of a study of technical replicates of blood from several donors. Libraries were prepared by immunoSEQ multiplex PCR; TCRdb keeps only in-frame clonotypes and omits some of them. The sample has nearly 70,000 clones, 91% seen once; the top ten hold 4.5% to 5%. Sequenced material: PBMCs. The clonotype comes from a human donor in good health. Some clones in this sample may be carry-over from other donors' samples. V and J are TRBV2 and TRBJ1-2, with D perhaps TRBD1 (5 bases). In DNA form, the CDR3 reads TGTGCCAGCAGTGAAGCGCTGGGGGGGGAAGGCTACACCTTC. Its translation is CASSEALGGEGYTF.